These 5 T cell receptor beta chains were all obtained from the same sample, sequenced in a study of OX40 agonist ivuxolimab in advanced cancers. Profiled with immunoSEQ multiplex PCR; TCRdb holds only in-frame clones, not every one. The data show fewer than 100,000 clones, 70% to 85% seen once. Sequences were derived from CD4+ or CD8+ T cells sorted from blood, sampled in a trial of the OX40 agonist ivuxolimab. The origin of the receptors is an adult with an advanced solid tumor such as melanoma, head and neck, liver or kidney cancer.

DNA for the CDR3: TGTGCCAGTACCGACGGGGCTACGGCGACCCAGTACTTC. It yields the protein CASTDGATATQYF. The chain combines TRBV19 with TRBJ2-5, with D perhaps given as TRBD1 or TRBD2 (5 bases each). CDR1 and CDR2 (germline): LNHDA, SQIVND (reference sequence). Trimming pared 7 bases from V and 7 bases from J, leaving 16 bases between. This CDR3 spans 13 amino acids.

The chain uses TRBV7-3 and TRBJ2-7; tentatively, D is TRBD1 (6 bases). The CDR3 is 14 residues long. Germline CDR1 and CDR2: SGHTA and FQGTGA. V was pared by 1 base and J by 7 bases, with 14 bases between. DNA of the CDR3: TGTGCCAGCAGCTTAAACGCAGGGGACGGGGAGCAGTACTTC. It yields the protein CASSLNAGDGEQYF.

The genes are TRBV6-1 and TRBJ1-4, with TRBD1 matching 8 bases. The CDR3 runs to 14 residues. Germline values: CDR1 MNHNS, CDR2 SASEGT. With V trimmed by 4 bases and J by 5 bases, 3 bases remained unmatched. The CDR3 spells CASSVGQGNEKLFF. The CDR3 DNA is TGTGCCAGCAGTGTTGGACAGGGAAATGAAAAACTGTTTTTT.

The chain combines TRBV5-1 with TRBJ2-3; TRBD2 matches at 16 bases. The CDR3 contains 16 residues. V lost 9 bases and J lost 5; bases outside the gene matches: 9. The germline V gene encodes CDR1 SGHRS and CDR2 YFSETQ. The CDR3 DNA reads as TGCGCCACCTCGGGACTAGCGGGAGGGCCTCGAGATACGCAGTATTTT. Translating it yields CATSGLAGGPRDTQYF.

The chain is built from TRBV28 and TRBJ2-3, with D uncertain. Trimming took 3 bases from V and 2 from J, leaving 9 bases between them. CDR3 length: 14 amino acids. Looked up from germline, CDR1 is MDHEN and CDR2 is SYDVKM. In DNA, the CDR3 is TGTGCCAGCAGTTTCTCGGGTTTCACAGATACGCAGTATTTT. It encodes CASSFSGFTDTQYF.